This T cell receptor beta chain is from a study of Ad26.COV2.S vaccination and SARS-CoV-2 variants. About the study: Donor joined the COV1001 Ad26.COV2.S trial arm. Each vaccinee took Ad26.COV2.S intramuscularly, once or twice 56 days apart.

Study-wide results and limits: Recipients of either vaccine or placebo displayed similar breadth of non-spike TCRs.

This sample's treatment: roughly 18 received Ad26.COV2.S at low or high dose, single or two shots; several received placebo; per-sample allocation not given. Sampling took place 63 days after the first vaccine or placebo injection. Per the germline V gene, CDR1 is SQVTM and CDR2 is ANQGSEA. The CDR3 runs 16 residues. With 7 bases clipped from V and 7 bases from J, the junction kept 17 bases outside the gene matches. For this clone: The antigen is undetermined.

Measured with immunoSEQ multiplex PCR; TCRdb has only the in-frame clones, and not every one. The sample records approximately 410,000 clones, about 90% being singletons. Material: peripheral blood, obtained in a trial of Ad26.COV2.S vaccine versus placebo. The sequence came from a person between 18 and 65 years old who received the Ad26.COV2.S COVID-19 vaccine or a placebo. The chain combines TRBV29-1 with TRBJ1-5, with 9 bases that match TRBD1. CDR3 residues: CSDLAPGQGREQPQHF. CDR3 in DNA: TGCAGCGACCTCGCCCCGGGACAGGGAAGGGAACAGCCCCAGCATTTT.